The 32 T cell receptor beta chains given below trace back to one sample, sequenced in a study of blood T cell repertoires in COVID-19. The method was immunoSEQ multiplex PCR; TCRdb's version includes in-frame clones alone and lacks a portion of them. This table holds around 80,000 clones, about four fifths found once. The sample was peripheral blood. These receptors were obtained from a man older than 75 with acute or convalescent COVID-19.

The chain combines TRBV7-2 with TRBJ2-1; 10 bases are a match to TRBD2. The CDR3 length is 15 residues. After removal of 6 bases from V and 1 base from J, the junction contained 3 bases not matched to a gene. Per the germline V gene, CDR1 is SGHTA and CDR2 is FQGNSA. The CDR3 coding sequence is TGTGCCAGCAGTCGGACTAGCGGTTCCTACAATGAGCAGTTCTTC. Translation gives CASSRTSGSYNEQFF.

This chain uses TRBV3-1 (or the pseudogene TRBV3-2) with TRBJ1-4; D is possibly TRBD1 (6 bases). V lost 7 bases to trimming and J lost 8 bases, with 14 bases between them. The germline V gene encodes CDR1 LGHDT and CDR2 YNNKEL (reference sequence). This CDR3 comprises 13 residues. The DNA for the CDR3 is TGTGCCAGCAAACGGGGGGCAAGCGAAAAACTGTTTTTT. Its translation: CASKRGASEKLFF.

The CDR3 sequence: CASSDVGYSNQPQHF. In DNA form, the CDR3 reads TGCGCCAGCAGTGACGTCGGTTATAGCAATCAGCCCCAGCATTTT. This rearrangement joins TRBV10-2 to TRBJ1-5; D unresolved. CDR3 length: 15 amino acids. Trimming took 3 bases from V and 0 from J, leaving 9 bases between them. Per germline, CDR1 WSHSY and CDR2 SAAADI.

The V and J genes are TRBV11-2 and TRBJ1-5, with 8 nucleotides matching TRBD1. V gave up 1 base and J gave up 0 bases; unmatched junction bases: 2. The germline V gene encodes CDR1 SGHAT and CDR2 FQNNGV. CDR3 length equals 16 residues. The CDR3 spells CASSLGTGFSNQPQHF. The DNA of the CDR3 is TGTGCCAGCAGCTTAGGGACAGGGTTTAGCAATCAGCCCCAGCATTTT. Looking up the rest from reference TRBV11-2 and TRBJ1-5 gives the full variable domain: EAGVAQSPRYKIIEKRQSVAFWCNPISGHATLYWYQQILGQGPKLLIQFQNNGVVDDSQLPKDRFSAERLKGVDSTLKIQPAKLEDSAVYLCASSLGTGFSNQPQHFGDGTRLSIL.

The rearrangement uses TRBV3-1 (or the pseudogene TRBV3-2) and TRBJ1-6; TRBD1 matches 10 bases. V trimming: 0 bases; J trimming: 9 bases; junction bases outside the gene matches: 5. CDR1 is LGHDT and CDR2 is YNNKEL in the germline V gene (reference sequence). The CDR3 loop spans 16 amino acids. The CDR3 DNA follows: TGTGCCAGCAGCCAAGAGGACAGGGGGGTCGGTTCACCCCTCCACTTT. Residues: CASSQEDRGVGSPLHF.

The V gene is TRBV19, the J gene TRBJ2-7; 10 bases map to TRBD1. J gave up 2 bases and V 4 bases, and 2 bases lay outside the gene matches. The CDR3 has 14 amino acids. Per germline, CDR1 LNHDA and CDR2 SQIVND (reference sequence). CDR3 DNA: TGTGCCAGTAGTACTGGACAGGGGGCCTACGAGCAGTACTTC. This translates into CASSTGQGAYEQYF.

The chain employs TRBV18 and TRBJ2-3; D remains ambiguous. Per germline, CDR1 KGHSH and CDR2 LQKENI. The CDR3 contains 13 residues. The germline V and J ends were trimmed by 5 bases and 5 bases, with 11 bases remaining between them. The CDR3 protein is CASSSAEGDTQYF. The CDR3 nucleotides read TGTGCCAGCTCATCCGCGGAAGGAGATACGCAGTATTTT.

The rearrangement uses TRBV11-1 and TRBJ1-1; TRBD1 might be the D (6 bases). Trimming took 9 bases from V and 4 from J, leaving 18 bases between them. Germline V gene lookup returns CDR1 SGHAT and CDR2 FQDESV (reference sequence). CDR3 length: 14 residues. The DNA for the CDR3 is TGTGCCAGTACCAGGGGAGGGACCTTCACTGAAGCTTTCTTT. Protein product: CASTRGGTFTEAFF.

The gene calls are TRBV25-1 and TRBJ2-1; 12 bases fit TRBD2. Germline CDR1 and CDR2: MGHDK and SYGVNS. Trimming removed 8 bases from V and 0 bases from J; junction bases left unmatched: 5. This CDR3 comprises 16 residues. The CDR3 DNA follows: TGTGCCAGCCAGGGGACTAGCGGGCCCTCCTACAATGAGCAGTTCTTC. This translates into CASQGTSGPSYNEQFF.

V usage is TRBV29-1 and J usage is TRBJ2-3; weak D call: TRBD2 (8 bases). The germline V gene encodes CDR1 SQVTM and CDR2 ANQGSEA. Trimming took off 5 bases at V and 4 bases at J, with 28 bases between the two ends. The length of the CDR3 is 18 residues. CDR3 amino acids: CSVSPGQLVAGTADTQYF. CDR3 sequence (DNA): TGCAGCGTTTCTCCGGGACAGCTGGTAGCGGGGACGGCAGATACGCAGTATTTT.

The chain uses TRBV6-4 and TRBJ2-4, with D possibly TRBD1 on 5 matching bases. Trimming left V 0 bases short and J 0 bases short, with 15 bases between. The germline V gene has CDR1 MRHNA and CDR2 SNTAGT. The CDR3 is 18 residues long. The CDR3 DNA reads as TGTGCCAGCAGTGACTCAAAGGCGGCAGGGATAGCCAAAAACATTCAGTACTTC. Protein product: CASSDSKAAGIAKNIQYF.

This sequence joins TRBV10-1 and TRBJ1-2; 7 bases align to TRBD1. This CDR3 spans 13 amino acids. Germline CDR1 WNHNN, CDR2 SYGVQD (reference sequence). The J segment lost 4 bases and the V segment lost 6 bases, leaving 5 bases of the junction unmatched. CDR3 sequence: CASSAGTVYGYTF. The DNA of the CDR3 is TGCGCCAGCAGCGCCGGGACAGTCTATGGCTACACCTTC.

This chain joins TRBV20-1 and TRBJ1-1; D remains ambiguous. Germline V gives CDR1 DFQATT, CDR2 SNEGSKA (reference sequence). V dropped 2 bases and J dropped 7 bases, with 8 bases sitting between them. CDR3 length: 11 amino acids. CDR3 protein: CSARPGGEAFF. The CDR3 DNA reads TGCAGTGCTAGACCCGGAGGTGAAGCTTTCTTT.

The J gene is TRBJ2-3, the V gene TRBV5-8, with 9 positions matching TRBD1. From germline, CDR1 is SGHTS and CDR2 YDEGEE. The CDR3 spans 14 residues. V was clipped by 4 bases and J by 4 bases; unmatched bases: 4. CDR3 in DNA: TGTGCCAGCAGCCAAGGACAGGGGTCAGATACGCAGTATTTT. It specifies CASSQGQGSDTQYF.

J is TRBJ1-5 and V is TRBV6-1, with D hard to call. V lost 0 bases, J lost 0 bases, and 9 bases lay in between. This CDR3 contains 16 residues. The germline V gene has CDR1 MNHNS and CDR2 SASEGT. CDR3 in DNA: TGTGCCAGCAGTGAAGCTTCCCGTTATAGCAATCAGCCCCAGCATTTT. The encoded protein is CASSEASRYSNQPQHF.

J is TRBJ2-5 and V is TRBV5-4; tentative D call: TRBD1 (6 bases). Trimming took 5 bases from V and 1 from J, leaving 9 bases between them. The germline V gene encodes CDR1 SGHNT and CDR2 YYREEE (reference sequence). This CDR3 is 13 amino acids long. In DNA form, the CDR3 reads TGTGCCAGCAGAGGGACAAGCCAAGAGACCCAGTACTTC. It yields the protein CASRGTSQETQYF.

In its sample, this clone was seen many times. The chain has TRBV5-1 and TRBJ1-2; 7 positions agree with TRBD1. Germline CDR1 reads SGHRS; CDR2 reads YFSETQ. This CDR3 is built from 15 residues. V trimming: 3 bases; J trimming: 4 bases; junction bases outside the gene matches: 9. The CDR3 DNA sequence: TGCGCCAGCAGCTCCAGGACAGGAGCACTCTATGGCTACACCTTC. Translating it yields CASSSRTGALYGYTF.

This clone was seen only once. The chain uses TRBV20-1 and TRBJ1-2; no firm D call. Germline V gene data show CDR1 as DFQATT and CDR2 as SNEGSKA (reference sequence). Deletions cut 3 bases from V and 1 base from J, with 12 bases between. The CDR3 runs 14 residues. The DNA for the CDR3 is TGCAGTGCTAGTCCCATTCCCAGTAACTATGGCTACACCTTC. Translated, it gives CSASPIPSNYGYTF.

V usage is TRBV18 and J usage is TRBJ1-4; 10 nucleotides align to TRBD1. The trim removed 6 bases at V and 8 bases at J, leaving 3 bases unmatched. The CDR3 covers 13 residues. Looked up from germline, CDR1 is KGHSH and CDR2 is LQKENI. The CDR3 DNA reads TGTGCCAGCTCCCGGGACAGGGGAGAAAAACTGTTTTTT. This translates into CASSRDRGEKLFF.

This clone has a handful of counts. The CDR3 here is CASSESTGGGIHEQYF. The DNA for the CDR3 is TGCGCCAGCAGTGAGTCGACTGGCGGGGGGATCCACGAGCAGTACTTC. The chain has TRBV10-1 and TRBJ2-7; 8 bases map to TRBD2. The CDR3 length is 16 residues. V was pared by 0 bases and J by 5 bases, with 9 bases of the junction left unmatched. Per the germline V gene, CDR1 is WNHNN and CDR2 is SYGVQD (reference sequence).

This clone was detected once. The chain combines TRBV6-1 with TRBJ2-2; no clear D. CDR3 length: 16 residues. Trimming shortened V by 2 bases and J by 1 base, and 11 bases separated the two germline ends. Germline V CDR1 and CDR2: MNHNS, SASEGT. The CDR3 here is CASSERFRLNTGELFF. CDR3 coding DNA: TGTGCCAGCAGTGAACGGTTTCGCCTGAACACCGGGGAGCTGTTTTTT.

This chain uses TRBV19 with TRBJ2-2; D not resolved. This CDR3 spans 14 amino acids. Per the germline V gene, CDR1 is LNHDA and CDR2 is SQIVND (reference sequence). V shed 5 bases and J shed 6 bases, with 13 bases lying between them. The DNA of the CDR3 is TGTGCCAGTAGTCTATCCGTGGTCCCCGGGGAGCTGTTTTTT. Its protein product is CASSLSVVPGELFF.

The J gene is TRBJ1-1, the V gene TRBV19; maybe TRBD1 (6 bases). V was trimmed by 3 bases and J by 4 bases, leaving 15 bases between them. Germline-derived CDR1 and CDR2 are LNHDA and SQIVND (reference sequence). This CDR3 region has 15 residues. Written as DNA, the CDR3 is TGTGCCAGTAGTATCAAGGCCAGGGGAGCCACTGAAGCTTTCTTT. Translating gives CASSIKARGATEAFF.

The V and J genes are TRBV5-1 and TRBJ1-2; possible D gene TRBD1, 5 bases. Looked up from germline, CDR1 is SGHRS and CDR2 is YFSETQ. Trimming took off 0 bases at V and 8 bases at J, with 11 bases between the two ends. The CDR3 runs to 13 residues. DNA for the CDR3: TGCGCCAGCAGCTTGGAAAGCCGACAGGGCTACACCTTC. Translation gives CASSLESRQGYTF.

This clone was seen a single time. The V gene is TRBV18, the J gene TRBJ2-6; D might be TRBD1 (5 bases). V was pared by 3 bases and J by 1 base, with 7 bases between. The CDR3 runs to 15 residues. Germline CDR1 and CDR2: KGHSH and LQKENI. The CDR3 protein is CASSPTGSGANVLTF. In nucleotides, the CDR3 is TGTGCCAGCTCACCCACAGGATCTGGGGCCAACGTCCTGACTTTC.

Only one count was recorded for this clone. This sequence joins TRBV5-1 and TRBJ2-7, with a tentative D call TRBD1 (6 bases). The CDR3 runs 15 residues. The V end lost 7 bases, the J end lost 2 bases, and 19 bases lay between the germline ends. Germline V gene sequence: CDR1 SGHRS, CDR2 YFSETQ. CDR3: CASRKGEMVAYEQYF. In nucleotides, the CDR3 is TGCGCCAGCCGAAAGGGGGAAATGGTCGCCTACGAGCAGTACTTC. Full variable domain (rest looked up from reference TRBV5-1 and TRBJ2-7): KAGVTQTPRYLIKTRGQQVTLSCSPISGHRSVSWYQQTPGQGLQFLFEYFSETQRNKGNFPGRFSGRQFSNSRSEMNVSTLELGDSALYLCASRKGEMVAYEQYFGPGTRLTVT.

For the CDR3, the DNA is TGTGCCAGCAGCACGGGACAGGGGTCCTACAATGAGCAGTTCTTC. Amino acids: CASSTGQGSYNEQFF. The chain links TRBV11-3 to TRBJ2-1; TRBD1 agrees at 10 bases. J gave up 1 base and V 5 bases, and 2 bases lay outside the gene matches. Looked up from germline, CDR1 is SGHNT and CDR2 is YENEEA. The CDR3 length is 15 residues.

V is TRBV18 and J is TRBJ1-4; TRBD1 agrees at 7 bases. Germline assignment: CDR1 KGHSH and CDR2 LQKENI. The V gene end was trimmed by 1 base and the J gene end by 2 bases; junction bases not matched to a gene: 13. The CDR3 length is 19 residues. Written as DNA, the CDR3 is TGTGCCAGCTCACCACGGGGACAGAGAGCCATGAGCACTAATGAAAAACTGTTTTTT. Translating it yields CASSPRGQRAMSTNEKLFF.

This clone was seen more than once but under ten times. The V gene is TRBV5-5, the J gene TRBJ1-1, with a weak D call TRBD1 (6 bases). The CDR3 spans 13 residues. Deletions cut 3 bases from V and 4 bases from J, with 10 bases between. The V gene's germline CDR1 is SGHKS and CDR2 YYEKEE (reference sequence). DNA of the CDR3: TGTGCCAGCAGCTGGGACATTCCCACTGAAGCTTTCTTT. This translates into CASSWDIPTEAFF. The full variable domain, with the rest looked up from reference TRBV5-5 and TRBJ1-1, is DAGVTQSPTHLIKTRGQQVTLRCSPISGHKSVSWYQQVLGQGPQFIFQYYEKEERGRGNFPDRFSARQFPNYSSELNVNALLLGDSALYLCASSWDIPTEAFFGQGTRLTVV.

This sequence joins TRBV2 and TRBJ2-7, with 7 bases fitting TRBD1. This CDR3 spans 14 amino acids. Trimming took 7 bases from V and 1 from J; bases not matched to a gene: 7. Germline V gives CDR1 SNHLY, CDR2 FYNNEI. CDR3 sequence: CASTPGQKSYEQYF. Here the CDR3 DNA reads TGTGCCAGCACTCCGGGACAGAAATCCTACGAGCAGTACTTC.

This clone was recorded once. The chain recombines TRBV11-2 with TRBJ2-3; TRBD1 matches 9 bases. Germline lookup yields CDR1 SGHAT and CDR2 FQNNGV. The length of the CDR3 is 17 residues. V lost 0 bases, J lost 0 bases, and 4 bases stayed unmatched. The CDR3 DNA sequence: TGTGCCAGCAGCTTAGAACAGGGGGCGCCGAGCACAGATACGCAGTATTTT. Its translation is CASSLEQGAPSTDTQYF. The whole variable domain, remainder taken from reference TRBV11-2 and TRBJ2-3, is EAGVAQSPRYKIIEKRQSVAFWCNPISGHATLYWYQQILGQGPKLLIQFQNNGVVDDSQLPKDRFSAERLKGVDSTLKIQPAKLEDSAVYLCASSLEQGAPSTDTQYFGPGTRLTVL.

The CDR3 DNA is TGTGCCAGCAGTTTAGGGCCTTCACCCCTCCACTTT. Amino acid sequence: CASSLGPSPLHF. The chain links TRBV12-3 or TRBV12-4 to TRBJ1-6, with D unresolved. V was shortened by 1 base and J by 9 bases, with 4 bases between the two germline ends. This CDR3 contains 12 residues.